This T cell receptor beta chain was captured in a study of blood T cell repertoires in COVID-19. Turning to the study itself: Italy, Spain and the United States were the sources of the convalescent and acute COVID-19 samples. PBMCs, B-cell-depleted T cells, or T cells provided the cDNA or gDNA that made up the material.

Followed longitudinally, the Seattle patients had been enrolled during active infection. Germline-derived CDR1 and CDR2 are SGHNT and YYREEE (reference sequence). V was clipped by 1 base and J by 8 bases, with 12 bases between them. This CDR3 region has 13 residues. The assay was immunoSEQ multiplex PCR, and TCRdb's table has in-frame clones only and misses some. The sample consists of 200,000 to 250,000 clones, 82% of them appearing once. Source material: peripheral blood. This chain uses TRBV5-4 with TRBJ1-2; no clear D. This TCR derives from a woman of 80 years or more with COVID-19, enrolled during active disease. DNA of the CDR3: TGTGCCAGCAGCTTGTTTCGGTCTTCGGGCTACACCTTC. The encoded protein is CASSLFRSSGYTF.